This TCR beta chain was identified in a study of patients and donors after allogeneic stem cell transplantation (dated by TCRdb to 2020 to 2022). Libraries came from RT-PCR. TCRdb records NextSeq 550 as the sequencer. The public reads were reprocessed in TCRdb via fastp at Q25 and MiXCR, keeping in-frame beta chains. Here each entry gathers all rows of one CDR3 protein and keeps the most common genes and DNA. The sample table lists roughly 940,000 distinct CDR3 sequences, about a sixth of them with a count of one. The ten largest clones take up approximately 5.9% of the sample. This clonotype has just a few counts. What this receptor recognizes is not known. Per-base quality was not reported, and no clone a single base away is much larger than it. The trim is 5 bases for V and 0 bases for J, with a gap of 14 bases between the germline ends. From a lookup of the germline V gene, CDR1 and CDR2 are SQVTM and ANQGSEA. The CDR3 starts with the cysteine, ends with the phenylalanine, and has 15 residues. Of all the DNA, just the CDR3 is kept, 45 bases in frame from base 1.

The V gene is TRBV29-1 and the J gene is TRBJ1-3; the D gene is possibly TRBD1, with 5 bases matching. This clonotype was sampled from a human donor who was either an allogeneic HSCT recipient or a stem cell or donor lymphocyte infusion donor (not recorded which). It is not recorded whose cells these are; they may come from a transplant donor. Sequencing was done on a sample of blood, either unsorted or a sorted T cell fraction (not recorded which). The CDR3 is CSVWEGTSSGNTIYF. The DNA sequence is as follows: TGCAGCGTTTGGGAGGGGACTAGCTCTGGAAACACCATATATTTT. With the rest looked up from the reference TRBV29-1 and TRBJ1-3 genes rather than sequenced, the full variable domain is SAVISQKPSRDICQRGTSLTIQCQVDSQVTMMFWYRQQPGQSLTLIATANQGSEATYESGFVIDKFPISRPNLTFSTLTVSNMSPEDSSIYLCSVWEGTSSGNTIYFGEGSWLTVV.